This T cell receptor beta chain stems from a study of lymphopenia after photon versus proton radiotherapy. V lost 4 bases, J lost 4 bases, and 13 bases lay in between. The CDR3 runs to 14 residues. Germline loops: CDR1 SSHAT, CDR2 FNYEAQ (reference sequence). Sequenced by immunoSEQ multiplex PCR; TCRdb stores in-frame clones only, minus some. The sample carries 150,000 to 200,000 clones, approximately 90% recorded once. The clonotype was recovered from a man between 50 and 59 years old with gastric cancer. Sequenced material: peripheral blood, taken from a patient treated with photon-based radiotherapy. The rearrangement links TRBV7-7 to TRBJ2-5, with D uncertain. The CDR3 region is CASSSRASGETQYF. CDR3 nucleotides: TGTGCCAGCAGCTCACGCGCTTCTGGAGAGACCCAGTACTTC.